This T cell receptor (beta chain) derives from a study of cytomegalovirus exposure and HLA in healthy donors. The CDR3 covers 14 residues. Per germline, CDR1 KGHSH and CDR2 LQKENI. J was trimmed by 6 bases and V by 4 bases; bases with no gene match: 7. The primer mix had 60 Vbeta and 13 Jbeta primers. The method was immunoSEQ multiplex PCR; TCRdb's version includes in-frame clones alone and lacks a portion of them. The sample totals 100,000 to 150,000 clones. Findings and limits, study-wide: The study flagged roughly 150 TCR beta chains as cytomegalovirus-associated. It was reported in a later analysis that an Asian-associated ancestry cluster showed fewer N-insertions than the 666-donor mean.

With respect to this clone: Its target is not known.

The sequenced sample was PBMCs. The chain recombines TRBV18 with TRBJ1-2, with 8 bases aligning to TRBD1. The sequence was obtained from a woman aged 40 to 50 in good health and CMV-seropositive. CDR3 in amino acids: CASSQEDRDNGYTF. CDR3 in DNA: TGTGCCAGCTCACAAGAGGACAGGGATAATGGCTACACCTTC. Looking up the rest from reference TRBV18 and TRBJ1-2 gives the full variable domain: NAGVMQNPRHLVRRRGQEARLRCSPMKGHSHVYWYRQLPEEGLKFMVYLQKENIIDESGMPKERFSAEFPKEGPSILRIQQVVRGDSAAYFCASSQEDRDNGYTFGSGTRLTVV.